This T cell receptor beta chain was sequenced during a study of T cell repertoires in cytomegalovirus infection. At the level of the study: Public signatures in TCR beta pointed to CMV infection and matching HLA type.

Using its own MiXCR run on the reads, TCRdb lists one record per CDR3 protein. The sample yields around 350,000 distinct CDR3 sequences, about a sixth seen once. The study's findings and limits: It was HLA-C-restricted CMV-specific TCR beta clonotypes that dominated the response ex vivo. Carriers of CMV plus the relevant HLA were identified by cumulative public TCR beta family frequency.

A word on this clonotype: No antigen is known for it.

The V gene lost 7 bases and the J gene lost 4 bases, with 13 bases spanning the gap. The CDR3 totals 13 residues. Germline CDR1 SNHLY, CDR2 FYNNEI. The sample was PBMCs. The chain recombines TRBV2 with TRBJ2-5; TRBD1 might be the D (5 bases). This TCR derives from a human donor in good health (CMV status not recorded). Some clones in this sample may be carry-over from other donors' samples. CDR3 protein: CASTRGPGETQYF. The CDR3 nucleotides read TGTGCCAGCACAAGGGGCCCAGGAGAGACCCAGTACTTC. Full variable domain (missing parts from reference TRBV2 and TRBJ2-5): EPEVTQTPSHQVTQMGQEVILRCVPISNHLYFYWYRQILGQKVEFLVSFYNNEISEKSEIFDDQFSVERPDGSNFTLKIRSTKLEDSAMYFCASTRGPGETQYFGPGTRLLVL.